These 28 T cell receptor beta chains were sequenced from one sample in a study of T-cell reconstitution after alpha-beta-depleted transplantation in children. TCRbeta library preparation incorporated unique molecular identifiers. TCRdb itself ran the PCR reads through MiXCR, one entry per CDR3 protein. The sample carries about 500,000 distinct CDR3 sequences, approximately 30% recorded once. The sequenced sample was PBMCs from the stem cell graft donor, obtained from the stem cell graft. These TCRs come from a human donor who donated a stem cell graft to a child with aplastic anemia.

This clonotype was counted only a few times. The V gene is TRBV4-3, the J gene TRBJ2-5, with 7 bases lining up with TRBD2. The junction had 7 bases not matched to a gene; V was cut back by 5 bases and J by 4 bases. The CDR3 totals 14 residues. Per the germline V gene, CDR1 is LGHNA and CDR2 is YSLEER. In DNA form, the CDR3 reads TGCGCCAGCAGCTCCCAAGCGGGAAGAGAGACCCAGTACTTC. Its protein product is CASSSQAGRETQYF.

V is TRBV3-1 and J is TRBJ2-2; D unresolved. Between the trimmed V and J ends, which lost 11 bases and 4 bases, there was a span of 14 bases. Germline-derived CDR1 and CDR2 are LGHDT and YNNKEL (reference sequence). The CDR3 is made up of 13 amino acids. CDR3 sequence (DNA): TGTGCCTGCCGGTGGGCAGTCACCGGGGAGCTGTTTTTT. The encoded protein is CACRWAVTGELFF.

J is TRBJ2-5 and V is TRBV29-1; no clear D. This CDR3 is 14 amino acids long. Germline loops: CDR1 SQVTM, CDR2 ANQGSEA. Trimming shortened V by 4 bases and J by 4 bases, and 16 bases separated the two germline ends. The CDR3 coding sequence is TGCAGCGTTGGCAGTGGGCTAGTCTTAGAGACCCAGTACTTC. Translation: CSVGSGLVLETQYF. Together with reference TRBV29-1 and TRBJ2-5, the CDR3 gives the full variable domain: SAVISQKPSRDICQRGTSLTIQCQVDSQVTMMFWYRQQPGQSLTLIATANQGSEATYESGFVIDKFPISRPNLTFSTLTVSNMSPEDSSIYLCSVGSGLVLETQYFGPGTRLLVL.

Comments on this clonotype: A junction end diverges from the germline sequence, so it may reflect a read error. The V and J genes are TRBV13 and TRBJ2-2; 10 nucleotides match TRBD2. Per germline, CDR1 PRHDT and CDR2 FYEKMQ (reference sequence). The length of the CDR3 is 15 residues. CDR3 sequence: CAGSGLAANTGELFF. The DNA for the CDR3 is TGTGCCGGCAGCGGACTAGCGGCGAACACCGGGGAGCTGTTTTTT. Combining the CDR3 with reference TRBV13 and TRBJ2-2 gives the whole variable domain AAGVIQSPRHLIKEKRETATLKCYPIPRHDTVYWYQQGPGQDPQFLISFYEKMQSDKGSIPDRFSAQQFSDYHSELNMSSLELGDSALYFCAGSGLAANTGELFFGEGSRLTVL.

This clonotype was seen only a few times. The chain joins TRBV20-1 to TRBJ2-1, with a weak D call TRBD1 (6 bases). V was pared by 1 base and J by 6 bases, with 13 bases between. The germline gives CDR1 DFQATT, CDR2 SNEGSKA (reference sequence). CDR3 length equals 14 residues. The CDR3 DNA follows: TGCAGTGCTAGAGGGGGACAAAGCTTCAATGAGCAGTTCTTC. Protein: CSARGGQSFNEQFF.

The chain couples TRBV5-1 to TRBJ2-5; D possibly corresponds to TRBD2 (7 bases). Trimming cost V 2 bases and J 4 bases, with 15 bases left between them. This CDR3 comprises 15 residues. The V gene's germline CDR1 is SGHRS and CDR2 YFSETQ. CDR3 sequence reads: CASSFGGGGGETQYF. In DNA, the CDR3 is TGCGCCAGCAGCTTTGGCGGGGGCGGTGGAGAGACCCAGTACTTC. The full variable domain, completed using reference TRBV5-1 and TRBJ2-5, is KAGVTQTPRYLIKTRGQQVTLSCSPISGHRSVSWYQQTPGQGLQFLFEYFSETQRNKGNFPGRFSGRQFSNSRSEMNVSTLELGDSALYLCASSFGGGGGETQYFGPGTRLLVL.

This clonotype has only a few counts. The chain employs TRBV29-1 and TRBJ2-5; 9 nucleotides align to TRBD1. V lost 0 bases, J lost 3 bases, and 5 bases stayed unmatched. CDR3 length: 15 residues. Germline V gene data show CDR1 as SQVTM and CDR2 as ANQGSEA. Here the CDR3 DNA reads TGCAGCGTTGAAGATCCGGGACAGGGCGAAGAGACCCAGTACTTC. This translates into CSVEDPGQGEETQYF.

This clonotype was seen many times. The chain couples TRBV12-3 or TRBV12-4 to TRBJ2-1; D remains unclear. The germline V and J ends were trimmed by 3 bases and 0 bases, with 3 bases remaining between them. The length of the CDR3 is 13 residues. Here the CDR3 reads CASSFGSYNEQFF. For the CDR3, the DNA is TGTGCCAGCAGTTTTGGCTCCTACAATGAGCAGTTCTTC.

The chain combines TRBV7-2 with TRBJ2-7, with D maybe TRBD2 (5 bases). Germline-derived CDR1 and CDR2 are SGHTA and FQGNSA. This CDR3 spans 14 amino acids. The V gene lost 4 bases and the J gene lost 2 bases, with 12 bases spanning the gap. The CDR3 bases are TGTGCCAGCAGCTCTTCGACTACCACCTACGAGCAGTACGTC. This gives the protein CASSSSTTTYEQYV.

This clonotype was recorded a few times. CDR3 sequence: CASSSYRRSETQYF. In nucleotides, the CDR3 is TGTGCCAGCAGCTCGTATAGGCGTTCGGAGACCCAGTACTTC. The rearrangement links TRBV7-2 to TRBJ2-5, with D unclear. Germline V lookup: CDR1 SGHTA, CDR2 FQGNSA. V dropped 4 bases and J dropped 5 bases, with 14 bases sitting between them. This CDR3 contains 14 residues.

This rearrangement joins TRBV24-1 to TRBJ2-5, with D uncertain. The CDR3 consists of 12 residues. CDR1 and CDR2 (germline): KGHDR, SFDVKD. V was cut by 1 base and J by 2 bases, with 1 base left in between. DNA of the CDR3: TGTGCCACCAGTGATTTTCAAGAGACCCAGTACTTC. Protein: CATSDFQETQYF.

The chain uses TRBV24-1 and TRBJ2-7; 10 bases are a match to TRBD1. The V segment lost 7 bases and the J segment 1 base; nucleotides outside the gene matches: 3. CDR3 length: 14 amino acids. Germline-derived CDR1 and CDR2 are KGHDR and SFDVKD. DNA of the CDR3: TGTGCCACCAGCGGGACAGGGGAATCCTACGAGCAGTACTTC. Encoded protein: CATSGTGESYEQYF.

This chain connects TRBV12-3 or TRBV12-4 to TRBJ2-1; 15 positions agree with TRBD2. J gave up 10 bases and V 6 bases, and 7 bases lay outside the gene matches. The CDR3 length is 15 residues. CDR3 amino acids: CASSRGLAGGFEQFF. CDR3 nucleotides: TGTGCCAGCAGCCGAGGACTAGCGGGAGGGTTCGAGCAGTTCTTC.

The genes are TRBV20-1 and TRBJ1-5, with D unresolved. Trimming stripped 7 bases from V and 5 bases from J, with 24 bases between. The CDR3 runs 16 residues. Germline V gene lookup returns CDR1 DFQATT and CDR2 SNEGSKA (reference sequence). The CDR3 loop is CSEPGPPFAAYQPQHF. CDR3 nucleotide sequence: TGCAGTGAGCCAGGTCCCCCGTTTGCGGCTTATCAGCCCCAGCATTTT.

Ten or more counts support this clonotype. The CDR3 reads CASRMNTEAFF. CDR3 in DNA: TGTGCCAGCAGGATGAACACTGAAGCTTTCTTT. The genes are TRBV28 and TRBJ1-1, with unresolved D. Looked up from germline, CDR1 is MDHEN and CDR2 is SYDVKM. The V end lost 6 bases, the J end lost 0 bases, and 2 bases lay between the germline ends. The CDR3 totals 11 residues.

The J gene is TRBJ2-3, the V gene TRBV29-1, with 9 positions matching TRBD1. The CDR3 is 15 residues long. The germline V gene has CDR1 SQVTM and CDR2 ANQGSEA. The V and J ends lost 8 bases and 4 bases, in that order; junction bases with no gene match: 13. The chain's CDR3 is CSHPTGGARADTQYF. The CDR3 coding sequence is TGCAGCCATCCTACAGGGGGCGCGCGCGCAGATACGCAGTATTTT.

This clonotype was counted a few times. The chain employs TRBV6-2 or TRBV6-3 and TRBJ1-1; 7 nucleotides align to TRBD1. This CDR3 is 13 amino acids long. Germline V gives CDR1 MNHEY, CDR2 SVGEGT. V shed 7 bases and J 4 bases; nucleotides not matched to a gene: 6. CDR3 sequence (DNA): TGTGCCAGCACGATGAACAGGGGCACTGAAGCTTTCTTT. Translating gives CASTMNRGTEAFF.

This rearrangement joins TRBV20-1 to TRBJ2-5; 12 nucleotides agree with TRBD2. V trimming: 3 bases; J trimming: 4 bases; junction bases outside the gene matches: 9. The CDR3 is 16 residues long. The germline CDR1 and CDR2 sequences are DFQATT and SNEGSKA (reference sequence). CDR3 nucleotide sequence: TGCAGTGCTAGGGGCCCTAGCGGGAGGGGACCAGAGACCCAGTACTTC. The encoded protein is CSARGPSGRGPETQYF.

The CDR3 DNA is TGTGCCAGCTCCCCGAGGGACACCGGGGGGGACAACTATGGCTACACCTTC. Its translation: CASSPRDTGGDNYGYTF. The rearrangement links TRBV18 to TRBJ1-2; D might be TRBD1 (6 bases). The CDR3 length is 17 residues. V lost 6 bases and J lost 2, with 22 bases in between. Looked up from germline, CDR1 is KGHSH and CDR2 is LQKENI.

V and J are TRBV30 and TRBJ2-7; D remains ambiguous. Germline V gene data show CDR1 as GTSNPN and CDR2 as SVGIG (reference sequence). V lost 2 bases, J lost 2 bases, and 10 bases lay in between. CDR3 size: 13 residues. CDR3 loop: CAWSFAATYEQYV. CDR3 DNA sequence: TGTGCCTGGAGTTTCGCGGCTACCTACGAGCAGTACGTC.

V and J are TRBV5-4 and TRBJ1-1; tentative D call: TRBD1 (5 bases). Per germline, CDR1 SGHNT and CDR2 YYREEE (reference sequence). CDR3 length: 15 amino acids. The V end lost 3 bases, the J end lost 5 bases, and 17 bases lay between the germline ends. DNA of the CDR3: TGTGCCAGCAGCTCCCAGAGCTGGGGCTGGACTGAAGCTTTCTTT. This translates into CASSSQSWGWTEAFF.

This chain joins TRBV4-3 and TRBJ2-1; tentative D call: TRBD2 (5 bases). Germline V gene lookup returns CDR1 LGHNA and CDR2 YSLEER. Trimming shortened V by 4 bases and J by 1 base, and 17 bases separated the two germline ends. The CDR3 is 17 residues long. Here the CDR3 reads CASSRVGGLLSYNEQFF. The CDR3 DNA is TGCGCCAGCAGCCGCGTCGGAGGTCTACTATCCTACAATGAGCAGTTCTTC.

This clonotype showed up just a few times. The chain employs TRBV29-1 and TRBJ2-5, with 7 nucleotides matching TRBD1. Looked up from germline, CDR1 is SQVTM and CDR2 is ANQGSEA. This CDR3 comprises 13 residues. Trimming cost V 6 bases and J 5 bases; bases outside gene matches: 9. The CDR3 spells CSVDRQGLETQYF. CDR3 nucleotides: TGCAGCGTAGACCGACAGGGATTGGAGACCCAGTACTTC.

The V gene is TRBV25-1, the J gene TRBJ2-1; unclear D gene. The V end lost 2 bases, the J end lost 8 bases, and 10 bases lay between the germline ends. The V gene's germline CDR1 is MGHDK and CDR2 SYGVNS. This CDR3 has 13 amino acids. The CDR3 bases are TGTGCCAGCAGTGAAGCAGGTTACGATGAGCAGTTCTTC. Its translation is CASSEAGYDEQFF.

This clonotype was detected only a few times. V is TRBV28 and J is TRBJ2-7; D may be TRBD1 (6 bases). V lost 3 bases and J 3 bases, leaving 12 bases between the germline ends. The CDR3 consists of 14 residues. CDR1 MDHEN and CDR2 SYDVKM come from the germline V gene. This CDR3 is CASSLLQGSYEQYF. The CDR3 nucleotides read TGTGCCAGCAGTTTGTTGCAGGGGAGCTACGAGCAGTACTTC.

This sequence joins TRBV11-2 and TRBJ1-6; TRBD1 is a possible D gene (5 bases). From germline, CDR1 is SGHAT and CDR2 FQNNGV. The CDR3 consists of 17 residues. Trimming pared 0 bases from V and 10 bases from J, leaving 19 bases between. In nucleotides, the CDR3 is TGTGCCAGCAGCTTAGAAGTTTTGATAGGGGACCGATCACCCCTCCACTTT. Protein sequence: CASSLEVLIGDRSPLHF.

This clonotype occurred a few times. The V gene is TRBV28, the J gene TRBJ2-7, with D maybe TRBD2 (6 bases). V was trimmed by 5 bases and J by 0 bases, leaving 17 bases between them. The CDR3 sequence is 16 residues long. Per germline, CDR1 MDHEN and CDR2 SYDVKM. CDR3 amino acids: CASSPTGRGSSYEQYF. The CDR3 coding sequence is TGTGCCAGCAGTCCCACCGGGCGGGGAAGCTCCTACGAGCAGTACTTC.

This clonotype was seen a handful of times. CDR3 residues: CASSPWTGVTTGELFF. The DNA of the CDR3 is TGTGCCAGCTCACCATGGACAGGGGTCACCACCGGGGAGCTGTTTTTT. The V and J genes are TRBV18 and TRBJ2-2, with 9 bases matching TRBD1. The V gene's germline CDR1 is KGHSH and CDR2 LQKENI. V lost 2 bases to trimming and J lost 4 bases; unmatched junction nucleotides: 5. The CDR3 extends over 16 amino acids.